This entry concerns a single T cell receptor (beta chain). This sample is drawn from a study of control samples from healthy donors and cancer patients. Sequencing was performed with immunoSEQ multiplex PCR; in TCRdb, only in-frame clones are kept and a portion is missing. The sample consists of some 110,000 clones, around 90% of them appearing once. Per the germline V gene, CDR1 is SGHRS and CDR2 is YFSETQ. There are 15 residues in the CDR3. The V gene end was trimmed by 4 bases and the J gene end by 3 bases; junction bases not matched to a gene: 6. The sample comprised blood. The receptor was isolated from a woman aged 70-85 years in good health. The chain couples TRBV5-1 to TRBJ2-3, with 9 bases fitting TRBD2. Here the CDR3 reads CASSMGLAGTDTQYF. The CDR3 coding sequence is TGCGCCAGCAGCATGGGGCTAGCGGGGACAGATACGCAGTATTTT. The whole variable domain, filled in from reference TRBV5-1 and TRBJ2-3, reads KAGVTQTPRYLIKTRGQQVTLSCSPISGHRSVSWYQQTPGQGLQFLFEYFSETQRNKGNFPGRFSGRQFSNSRSEMNVSTLELGDSALYLCASSMGLAGTDTQYFGPGTRLTVL.